The 27 T cell receptor beta chains presented below share a single source sample, sequenced in a study of T cell responses to AZD1222 COVID-19 vaccine. Sequencing was performed with immunoSEQ multiplex PCR; in TCRdb, only in-frame clones are kept and a portion is missing. The repertoire holds more than 95,000 clones, with 91% as singletons. The material sequenced was peripheral blood, taken on day 0 of AZD1222 vaccination. These receptors came from an adult in good health.

The chain couples TRBV27 to TRBJ1-1, with D possibly matching TRBD1 (5 bases). V lost 5 bases and J 4 bases, leaving 14 bases between the germline ends. The germline gives CDR1 MNHEY, CDR2 SMNVEV (reference sequence). The CDR3 sequence is 14 residues long. CDR3 in amino acids: CASSGTVGVTEAFF. The CDR3 DNA is TGTGCCAGCAGTGGGACGGTAGGGGTCACTGAAGCTTTCTTT.

The chain recombines TRBV30 with TRBJ1-5, with D possibly TRBD1 on 5 matching bases. The CDR3 sequence is 14 residues long. Germline assignment: CDR1 GTSNPN and CDR2 SVGIG (reference sequence). Between the trimmed V and J ends, which lost 2 bases and 4 bases, there was a span of 12 bases. The CDR3 protein is CAWSLTGLNQPQHF. CDR3 nucleotides: TGTGCCTGGAGTTTAACAGGATTAAATCAGCCCCAGCATTTT.

The rearrangement uses TRBV5-6 and TRBJ2-7; 7 nucleotides match TRBD2. Germline CDR1 SGHDT, CDR2 YYEEEE. J gave up 0 bases and V 2 bases, and 2 bases lay outside the gene matches. The CDR3 runs 14 residues. CDR3 sequence: CASSFGRSSYEQYF. CDR3 bases: TGTGCCAGCAGCTTCGGGAGGTCCTCCTACGAGCAGTACTTC.

The chain employs TRBV19 and TRBJ2-7; TRBD2 aligns across 10 bases. Per germline, CDR1 LNHDA and CDR2 SQIVND (reference sequence). V was pared by 3 bases and J by 4 bases, with 21 bases of the junction left unmatched. This CDR3 has 20 amino acids. CDR3 nucleotides: TGTGCCAGTAGTATGGGACGTCAGGGAATAACTAGCGGGGACCTATACGAGCAGTACTTC. It specifies CASSMGRQGITSGDLYEQYF.

V gene TRBV27 combines with J gene TRBJ2-3; 11 positions agree with TRBD2. Per germline, CDR1 MNHEY and CDR2 SMNVEV (reference sequence). With V trimmed by 6 bases and J by 4 bases, 18 bases remained unmatched. The CDR3 spans 19 residues. The CDR3 reads CASSNVPSRVLAGADTQYF. CDR3 nucleotides: TGTGCCAGCAGCAATGTCCCCTCCCGTGTACTAGCGGGAGCAGATACGCAGTATTTT.

The CDR3, as DNA: TGTGCCATCAGTGGGGGTCGACAGGGTCGATATGGCTACACCTTC. Translated: CAISGGRQGRYGYTF. The V and J genes are TRBV10-3 and TRBJ1-2; TRBD1 aligns across 7 bases. The CDR3 totals 15 residues. CDR1 is ENHRY, CDR2 SYGVKD, per germline. The trim removed 4 bases at V and 5 bases at J, leaving 10 bases unmatched.

This clone was seen once. This chain connects TRBV27 to TRBJ1-4; TRBD1 agrees at 7 bases. The junction had 7 bases not matched to a gene; V was cut back by 6 bases and J by 3 bases. The CDR3 covers 15 residues. Germline assignment: CDR1 MNHEY and CDR2 SMNVEV (reference sequence). The CDR3 region has the DNA TGTGCCAGCAGGACTTTCGGGACAGCTAATGAAAAACTGTTTTTT. Its translation: CASRTFGTANEKLFF.

The chain links TRBV7-2 to TRBJ2-3; 12 nucleotides line up with TRBD2. Germline CDR1 reads SGHTA; CDR2 reads FQGNSA. J gave up 5 bases and V 2 bases, and 8 bases lay outside the gene matches. The length of the CDR3 is 17 residues. DNA of the CDR3: TGTGCCAGCAGCTTACGCCTAGCGGGAGGGCCTGTAGATACGCAGTATTTT. The encoded protein is CASSLRLAGGPVDTQYF. Looking up the rest from reference TRBV7-2 and TRBJ2-3 gives the full variable domain: GAGVSQSPSNKVTEKGKDVELRCDPISGHTALYWYRQSLGQGLEFLIYFQGNSAPDKSGLPSDRFSAERTGGSVSTLTIQRTQQEDSAVYLCASSLRLAGGPVDTQYFGPGTRLTVL.

The genes are TRBV25-1 and TRBJ2-7; TRBD2 might be the D (6 bases). The CDR3 length is 13 residues. Germline V gene lookup returns CDR1 MGHDK and CDR2 SYGVNS. V was pared by 6 bases and J by 7 bases, with 16 bases between. The CDR3 spells CASRSGLVREQYF. DNA for the CDR3: TGTGCCAGCAGATCGGGACTGGTAAGGGAGCAGTACTTC.

The V call is TRBV5-4, the J call TRBJ2-7; 7 bases are shared with TRBD1. This CDR3 has 15 amino acids. J gave up 2 bases and V 0 bases, and 5 bases lay outside the gene matches. CDR1 and CDR2 from the germline V gene are SGHNT and YYREEE (reference sequence). The CDR3 loop reads CASSLDRGPTYEQYF. For the CDR3, the DNA is TGTGCCAGCAGCTTGGATAGGGGGCCCACCTACGAGCAGTACTTC.

The chain couples TRBV27 to TRBJ2-5, with 7 bases fitting TRBD2. The V gene end was trimmed by 6 bases and the J gene end by 3 bases; junction bases not matched to a gene: 7. This CDR3 is 14 amino acids long. The germline V gene encodes CDR1 MNHEY and CDR2 SMNVEV (reference sequence). CDR3 protein: CASRATSEKETQYF. CDR3 nucleotides: TGTGCCAGCAGAGCCACTAGCGAAAAAGAGACCCAGTACTTC.

The chain is built from TRBV9 and TRBJ2-5, with D possibly matching TRBD2 (6 bases). With 7 bases removed from V and 4 bases from J, the gap between germline ends came to 23 bases. Germline V lookup: CDR1 SGDLS, CDR2 YYNGEE. The CDR3 has 16 residues. The CDR3 sequence: CASSPFEGGHLETQYF. CDR3 DNA sequence: TGTGCCAGCTCACCGTTTGAGGGAGGTCACTTAGAGACCCAGTACTTC.

This sequence joins TRBV7-2 and TRBJ2-1; D gene unclear. The CDR3 sequence is 13 residues long. With 3 bases removed from V and 6 bases from J, the gap between germline ends came to 9 bases. The germline V gene has CDR1 SGHTA and CDR2 FQGNSA. CDR3 loop: CASSFAVVNEQFF. As DNA, the CDR3 is TGTGCCAGCAGCTTCGCGGTTGTCAATGAGCAGTTCTTC.

The gene calls are TRBV6-5 and TRBJ2-7; D is ambiguous. Germline CDR1 MNHEY, CDR2 SVGAGI. Trimming took 0 bases from V and 2 from J, leaving 11 bases between them. The CDR3 is made up of 15 amino acids. This CDR3 is CASSYSETPTYEQYF. Here the CDR3 DNA reads TGTGCCAGCAGTTACTCGGAGACACCCACCTACGAGCAGTACTTC.

The chain is built from TRBV28 and TRBJ1-4; no clear D gene. The CDR3 sequence is 15 residues long. Germline CDR1 reads MDHEN; CDR2 reads SYDVKM. Trimming pared 5 bases from V and 3 bases from J, leaving 13 bases between. Here the CDR3 reads CASSESGGANEKLFF. CDR3 coding DNA: TGTGCCAGCAGTGAAAGCGGCGGGGCTAATGAAAAACTGTTTTTT.

The V gene is TRBV28, the J gene TRBJ1-1; TRBD1 is a possible D gene (5 bases). V gave up 7 bases and J gave up 10 bases, with 19 bases separating them. The germline CDR1 and CDR2 sequences are MDHEN and SYDVKM. The CDR3 extends over 13 amino acids. CDR3 amino acids: CASTMGGAQGAFF. CDR3 DNA: TGTGCCAGCACCATGGGAGGGGCTCAAGGAGCTTTCTTT.

This sequence joins TRBV28 and TRBJ1-6; D call uncertain. Trimming left V 4 bases short and J 11 bases short, with 6 bases between. Germline V gene lookup returns CDR1 MDHEN and CDR2 SYDVKM. This CDR3 has 11 amino acids. CDR3 in DNA: TGTGCCAGCAGTTCCGGGGCACCCCTCCACTTT. Its translation is CASSSGAPLHF.

CDR3: CAISESGRGQETQYF. The CDR3, as DNA: TGTGCCATCAGTGAGTCCGGCAGGGGGCAGGAGACCCAGTACTTC. This chain connects TRBV10-3 to TRBJ2-5; 8 bases match TRBD1. With V trimmed by 0 bases and J by 5 bases, 5 bases remained unmatched. The CDR3 runs to 15 residues. Germline V lookup: CDR1 ENHRY, CDR2 SYGVKD.

As DNA, the CDR3 is TGTGCCAGCAGTTACAGCGGGACTGGATTGTACGAGCAGTACTTC. As protein: CASSYSGTGLYEQYF. The rearrangement uses TRBV6-5 and TRBJ2-7; 7 bases are a match to TRBD2. Germline values: CDR1 MNHEY, CDR2 SVGAGI. There are 15 residues in the CDR3. The J segment lost 4 bases and the V segment lost 2 bases, leaving 8 bases of the junction unmatched.

The chain employs TRBV7-9 and TRBJ2-7; 12 nucleotides agree with TRBD2. Germline CDR1 is SEHNR and CDR2 is FQNEAQ (reference sequence). With V trimmed by 5 bases and J by 0 bases, 14 bases remained unmatched. The CDR3 is made up of 19 amino acids. The CDR3 DNA follows: TGTGCCAGCAGCCCCTCCAGGAGGACTAGCGGGACCTTCTCCTACGAGCAGTACTTC. Its translation is CASSPSRRTSGTFSYEQYF.

The chain has TRBV6-5 and TRBJ2-7; D unresolved. CDR1 is MNHEY and CDR2 is SVGAGI in the germline V gene. CDR3 length equals 13 residues. Trimming cost V 7 bases and J 2 bases, with 12 bases left between them. The CDR3, as DNA: TGTGCCAGCACGCCCCCGGGTGCCTACGAGCAGTACTTC. It yields the protein CASTPPGAYEQYF.

This chain joins TRBV4-1 and TRBJ2-1; 7 bases align to TRBD2. The germline V gene has CDR1 MGHRA and CDR2 YSYEKL. This CDR3 is built from 16 residues. The ends lost 4 bases at V and 1 base at J; junction bases unmatched: 7. CDR3 sequence (DNA): TGCGCCAGCAGCCCCAGACTAGCAAATTCCTACAATGAGCAGTTCTTC. This gives the protein CASSPRLANSYNEQFF.

V and J are TRBV29-1 and TRBJ2-7; the match to TRBD2 covers 9 bases. Losses at the gene ends were 5 bases for V and 0 bases for J; bases not matched to a gene: 14. The germline gives CDR1 SQVTM, CDR2 ANQGSEA. The CDR3 runs to 17 residues. The CDR3 region has the DNA TGCAGCGTTTATGCTACTTCGCTAGCGGGGAGCTCCTACGAGCAGTACTTC. It encodes CSVYATSLAGSSYEQYF.

The chain couples TRBV28 to TRBJ1-6, with D hard to call. This CDR3 comprises 15 residues. Trimming shortened V by 6 bases and J by 0 bases, and 9 bases separated the two germline ends. CDR1 is MDHEN, CDR2 SYDVKM, per germline. The CDR3 region has the DNA TGTGCCAGCAGGCCGGAGCACTCCTATAATTCACCCCTCCACTTT. Translated: CASRPEHSYNSPLHF. Variable domain in full (rest from reference TRBV28 and TRBJ1-6): DVKVTQSSRYLVKRTGEKVFLECVQDMDHENMFWYRQDPGLGLRLIYFSYDVKMKEKGDIPEGYSVSREKKERFSLILESASTNQTSMYLCASRPEHSYNSPLHFGNGTRLTVT.

This sequence joins TRBV19 and TRBJ2-1; TRBD2 matches 8 bases. Germline V lookup: CDR1 LNHDA, CDR2 SQIVND (reference sequence). V lost 11 bases and J lost 3; bases outside the gene matches: 9. This CDR3 is 14 amino acids long. Here the CDR3 reads CASGGDPYYNEQFF. The CDR3 bases are TGTGCCTCGGGGGGGGACCCTTACTACAATGAGCAGTTCTTC. The full variable domain, rest sourced from reference TRBV19 and TRBJ2-1, is DGGITQSPKYLFRKEGQNVTLSCEQNLNHDAMYWYRQDPGQGLRLIYYSQIVNDFQKGDIAEGYSVSREKKESFPLTVTSAQKNPTAFYLCASGGDPYYNEQFFGPGTRLTVL.

The rearrangement links TRBV4-3 to TRBJ1-1, with D maybe TRBD1 (5 bases). The CDR3 covers 13 residues. Deletions cut 4 bases from V and 5 bases from J, with 11 bases between. CDR1 is LGHNA, CDR2 YSLEER, per germline. The chain's CDR3 is CASSRGGVTEAFF. CDR3 nucleotides: TGCGCCAGCAGCCGTGGGGGAGTAACTGAAGCTTTCTTT.

V usage is TRBV28 and J usage is TRBJ2-1; either TRBD1 or TRBD2 may supply D (6 bases each). The CDR3 extends over 16 amino acids. Trimming left V 3 bases short and J 5 bases short, with 17 bases between. The germline CDR1 and CDR2 sequences are MDHEN and SYDVKM. The CDR3 nucleotides read TGTGCCAGCAGTTTCCTCGGGGGCGGCGGACACAATGAGCAGTTCTTC. This encodes CASSFLGGGGHNEQFF.